What follows are 28 T cell receptor beta chains derived from one specimen sequenced in a study of T cell changes during pregnancy in multiple sclerosis. The repertoire was sequenced with immunoSEQ multiplex PCR; TCRdb's copy has only in-frame clones and lacks some. The sample has over 45,000 clones, over 75% seen once. The specimen was peripheral blood, collected in the first trimester of pregnancy. The source is a female donor in good health, enrolled as a control in a pregnancy study.

The chain has TRBV27 and TRBJ2-5; 7 bases match TRBD1. CDR3 length equals 18 residues. Trimming removed 5 bases from V and 1 base from J; junction bases left unmatched: 16. Germline CDR1 MNHEY, CDR2 SMNVEV (reference sequence). CDR3 DNA: TGTGCCAGCAGTCAAGGACAGGTGGGCTTCACTTTCCAAGAGACCCAGTACTTC. It yields the protein CASSQGQVGFTFQETQYF.

This chain connects TRBV15 to TRBJ1-2; maybe TRBD1 (6 bases). The V and J ends lost 0 bases and 0 bases respectively, with 26 bases between them. Looked up from germline, CDR1 is LNHNV and CDR2 is YYDKDF (reference sequence). CDR3 length equals 21 residues. CDR3 coding DNA: TGTGCCACCAGCAGAGATGCTGGAGGTTGGGACACAGAAGATTCTAACTATGGCTACACCTTC. It translates to CATSRDAGGWDTEDSNYGYTF. Full variable domain (rest looked up from reference TRBV15 and TRBJ1-2): DAMVIQNPRYQVTQFGKPVTLSCSQTLNHNVMYWYQQKSSQAPKLLFHYYDKDFNNEADTPDNFQSRRPNTSFCFLDIRSPGLGDTAMYLCATSRDAGGWDTEDSNYGYTFGSGTRLTVV.

This chain links TRBV2 with TRBJ2-7; 11 bases agree with TRBD2. The V gene end was trimmed by 5 bases and the J gene end by 4 bases; junction bases not matched to a gene: 7. Germline lookup yields CDR1 SNHLY and CDR2 FYNNEI. CDR3 size: 15 residues. The CDR3 is CASSFQTSGTYEQYF. For the CDR3, the DNA is TGTGCCAGCAGTTTCCAGACTAGCGGGACTTACGAGCAGTACTTC.

This clone was seen only a few times. The chain carries TRBV6-1 and TRBJ1-1; TRBD1 agrees at 7 bases. Looked up from germline, CDR1 is MNHNS and CDR2 is SASEGT. There are 14 residues in the CDR3. Unmatched junction bases numbered 10, after V lost 9 bases and J lost 3 bases. The CDR3 nucleotides read TGTGCCAGTTTAGACAGGGTGGTAGACACTGAAGCTTTCTTT. Translated, it gives CASLDRVVDTEAFF.

The rearrangement uses TRBV6-1 and TRBJ2-7; 7 bases are shared with TRBD1. The germline gives CDR1 MNHNS, CDR2 SASEGT. The CDR3 loop spans 13 amino acids. The junction had 6 bases not matched to a gene; V was cut back by 6 bases and J by 4 bases. CDR3 amino acids: CASRSGTAYEQYF. In DNA, the CDR3 is TGTGCCAGCAGGTCCGGGACAGCGTACGAGCAGTACTTC.

The V gene is TRBV6-5, the J gene TRBJ1-1; D is ambiguous. The CDR3 has 16 residues. The germline V and J ends were trimmed by 2 bases and 5 bases, with 18 bases remaining between them. Germline V gives CDR1 MNHEY, CDR2 SVGAGI. CDR3 in amino acids: CASSYGQQPSGTEAFF. In DNA form, the CDR3 reads TGTGCCAGCAGTTACGGGCAACAACCCTCGGGGACTGAAGCTTTCTTT.

The chain carries TRBV9 and TRBJ2-7; no clear D gene. The CDR3 spans 12 residues. Trimming pared 0 bases from V and 6 bases from J, leaving 7 bases between. Germline V CDR1 and CDR2: SGDLS, YYNGEE. CDR3 protein: CASSVEAGEQYF. The CDR3 DNA reads as TGTGCCAGCAGCGTAGAAGCCGGCGAGCAGTACTTC.

The CDR3 here is CASSRTSGGKRTDTQYF. CDR3 nucleotide sequence: TGTGCCAGCAGCCGGACTAGCGGGGGAAAACGCACAGATACGCAGTATTTT. The rearrangement joins TRBV5-8 to TRBJ2-3; 13 bases map to TRBD2. Germline V lookup: CDR1 SGHTS, CDR2 YDEGEE. The V gene end was trimmed by 4 bases and the J gene end by 1 base; junction bases not matched to a gene: 6. The CDR3 is 17 residues long.

The DNA of the CDR3 is TGTGCCAGCAGCGTAGGCACGGGGGAGCAGTACTTC. This codes for CASSVGTGEQYF. This chain connects TRBV9 to TRBJ2-7, with D possibly TRBD2 on 5 matching bases. The V gene's germline CDR1 is SGDLS and CDR2 YYNGEE. This CDR3 contains 12 residues. Deletions cut 0 bases from V and 7 bases from J, with 8 bases between.

The chain uses TRBV2 and TRBJ2-5; unclear D gene. Per germline, CDR1 SNHLY and CDR2 FYNNEI. Trimming shortened V by 1 base and J by 1 base, and 7 bases separated the two germline ends. The CDR3 length is 14 residues. The CDR3 DNA reads TGTGCCAGCAGTGAAGGTGTCTTCCAAGAGACCCAGTACTTC. Its protein product is CASSEGVFQETQYF.

CDR3 bases: TGTGCCAGCAGTGACGGGACTAGCGGCGCCTACGAGCAGTACTTC. It specifies CASSDGTSGAYEQYF. This chain joins TRBV6-1 and TRBJ2-7; 11 bases agree with TRBD2. V gave up 3 bases and J gave up 2 bases; unmatched junction bases: 3. The CDR3 sequence is 15 residues long. CDR1 is MNHNS, CDR2 SASEGT, per germline.

CDR3 sequence reads: CASSLTSPNEQFF. The DNA for the CDR3 is TGTGCCAGCAGTTTAACCAGTCCCAATGAGCAGTTCTTC. The chain carries TRBV27 and TRBJ2-1; unclear D gene. The germline V and J ends were trimmed by 2 bases and 6 bases, with 8 bases remaining between them. This CDR3 comprises 13 residues. Germline-derived CDR1 and CDR2 are MNHEY and SMNVEV (reference sequence).

The chain's CDR3 is CASSLLDDTQYF. CDR3 DNA sequence: TGTGCCAGCAGCCTCCTAGACGATACGCAGTATTTT. V and J are TRBV7-2 and TRBJ2-3; D is uncertain. The V end lost 5 bases, the J end lost 6 bases, and 9 bases lay between the germline ends. CDR1 and CDR2 from the germline V gene are SGHTA and FQGNSA. CDR3 length: 12 amino acids.

The chain links TRBV7-9 to TRBJ2-3; a weak D match, TRBD2 (5 bases). The germline V gene encodes CDR1 SEHNR and CDR2 FQNEAQ (reference sequence). The CDR3 length is 14 residues. V was cut by 2 bases and J by 6 bases, with 12 bases left in between. The CDR3 bases are TGTGCCAGCAGCTTAATATCTTCGGGGGATACGCAGTATTTT. This translates into CASSLISSGDTQYF.

V usage is TRBV6-4 and J usage is TRBJ2-1; 8 bases align to TRBD2. The V gene's germline CDR1 is MRHNA and CDR2 SNTAGT. V was clipped by 10 bases and J by 6 bases; unmatched bases: 8. The CDR3 totals 13 residues. The CDR3 sequence: CATTSGEANEQFF. The CDR3 coding sequence is TGTGCCACTACTAGCGGAGAAGCCAATGAGCAGTTCTTC.

The V gene is TRBV29-1, the J gene TRBJ1-4, with 7 nucleotides matching TRBD1. Germline V gives CDR1 SQVTM, CDR2 ANQGSEA. Trimming removed 8 bases from V and 6 bases from J; junction bases left unmatched: 9. The CDR3 covers 13 residues. CDR3 nucleotides: TGCAGCTTCCGGGACAGCTACTATGAAAAACTGTTTTTT. Translating it yields CSFRDSYYEKLFF. The full variable domain, in which reference TRBV29-1 and TRBJ1-4 provide the parts outside the CDR3, is SAVISQKPSRDICQRGTSLTIQCQVDSQVTMMFWYRQQPGQSLTLIATANQGSEATYESGFVIDKFPISRPNLTFSTLTVSNMSPEDSSIYLCSFRDSYYEKLFFGSGTQLSVL.

The chain combines TRBV6-1 with TRBJ1-5; D might be TRBD1 (5 bases). Germline CDR1 reads MNHNS; CDR2 reads SASEGT. The CDR3 is 16 amino acids. The V gene lost 3 bases and the J gene lost 0 bases, with 12 bases spanning the gap. The CDR3 DNA follows: TGTGCCAGCAGTGATTCAGGGCATTATAGCAATCAGCCCCAGCATTTT. This gives the protein CASSDSGHYSNQPQHF.

Written as DNA, the CDR3 is TGTGCCAGCGGTGGACTGGCTAGCGGGAGTTGGGAGCTGTTTTTT. Amino acids: CASGGLASGSWELFF. The gene calls are TRBV2 and TRBJ2-2; TRBD2 aligns across 10 bases. Trimming cost V 8 bases and J 9 bases; bases outside gene matches: 12. Germline lookup yields CDR1 SNHLY and CDR2 FYNNEI. This CDR3 comprises 15 residues.

The genes are TRBV29-1 and TRBJ2-1; a possible D gene is TRBD2 (6 bases). Germline assignment: CDR1 SQVTM and CDR2 ANQGSEA. The CDR3 extends over 16 amino acids. V lost 1 base, J lost 3 bases, and 16 bases lay in between. The CDR3 here is CSVEGPSEGVYNEQFF. In DNA, the CDR3 is TGCAGCGTTGAAGGGCCTTCGGAGGGAGTCTACAATGAGCAGTTCTTC.

This clone was counted once. The chain carries TRBV2 and TRBJ1-5; 7 nucleotides align to TRBD1. The junction had 5 bases not matched to a gene; V was cut back by 2 bases and J by 1 base. This CDR3 contains 16 residues. CDR1 is SNHLY and CDR2 is FYNNEI in the germline V gene. The CDR3 region has the DNA TGTGCCAGCAGTGAAAGGACAGGTACGAGCAATCAGCCCCAGCATTTT. It codes for CASSERTGTSNQPQHF.

V gene TRBV7-9 combines with J gene TRBJ2-7, with 9 bases identical to TRBD1. The CDR3 has 15 amino acids. V shed 5 bases, J shed 3 bases, and the junction held 8 bases outside the gene matches. CDR1 and CDR2 (germline): SEHNR, FQNEAQ (reference sequence). This chain's CDR3 is CASSQPGQGFYEQYF. The CDR3 coding sequence is TGTGCCAGCAGCCAGCCGGGACAGGGTTTCTACGAGCAGTACTTC.

The rearrangement links TRBV5-8 to TRBJ2-7, with D possibly being TRBD2 (5 bases). The V end lost 6 bases, the J end lost 2 bases, and 15 bases lay between the germline ends. The CDR3 has 14 amino acids. CDR1 is SGHTS and CDR2 is YDEGEE in the germline V gene. CDR3 sequence (DNA): TGTGCCAGCATCCGGGAACCTCTGACCTACGAGCAGTACTTC. Residues: CASIREPLTYEQYF.

The chain links TRBV5-8 to TRBJ1-5; D may be TRBD1 (5 bases). Germline V gene data show CDR1 as SGHTS and CDR2 as YDEGEE. Trimming left V 0 bases short and J 0 bases short, with 10 bases between. This CDR3 comprises 16 residues. The CDR3, as DNA: TGTGCCAGCAGCTTGGGACGACAGTATAGCAATCAGCCCCAGCATTTT. As protein: CASSLGRQYSNQPQHF.

V usage is TRBV10-2 and J usage is TRBJ1-2; D not certain. Germline V gene lookup returns CDR1 WSHSY and CDR2 SAAADI. The CDR3 loop spans 11 amino acids. Trimming shortened V by 3 bases and J by 8 bases, and 7 bases separated the two germline ends. The CDR3 bases are TGCGCCAGCAGTGACGGCGGGGGCTACACCTTC. Its protein product is CASSDGGGYTF.

This rearrangement joins TRBV27 to TRBJ2-7, with TRBD2 matching over 8 bases. CDR1 is MNHEY, CDR2 SMNVEV, per germline (reference sequence). The length of the CDR3 is 15 residues. V shed 0 bases, J shed 3 bases, and the junction held 4 bases outside the gene matches. The CDR3 nucleotides are TGTGCCAGCAGTTTATCAGCGGGGGCCCACTACGAGCAGTACTTC. This codes for CASSLSAGAHYEQYF.

This clone was counted once. The V and J genes are TRBV9 and TRBJ1-2, with 10 nucleotides matching TRBD1. The CDR3 length is 14 residues. CDR1 and CDR2 from the germline V gene are SGDLS and YYNGEE. Trimming cost V 3 bases and J 7 bases; bases outside gene matches: 6. For the CDR3, the DNA is TGTGCCAGCAGCGCTAGACAGGGGGCGAGTGGCTACACCTTC. Encoded protein: CASSARQGASGYTF.

This chain connects TRBV25-1 to TRBJ1-2; D call uncertain. Trimming shortened V by 5 bases and J by 7 bases, and 11 bases separated the two germline ends. The CDR3 has 12 residues. Germline V gene lookup returns CDR1 MGHDK and CDR2 SYGVNS. Here the CDR3 reads CASSLVGSGYTF. In DNA form, the CDR3 reads TGTGCCAGCAGTCTTGTAGGGAGTGGCTACACCTTC.

The chain combines TRBV2 with TRBJ1-5; maybe TRBD1 (6 bases). Per the germline V gene, CDR1 is SNHLY and CDR2 is FYNNEI. The CDR3 is 14 amino acids. V was cut by 8 bases and J by 5 bases, with 16 bases left in between. The CDR3 reads CASLRDIEDQPQHF. CDR3 DNA: TGTGCCAGCCTCCGGGACATCGAGGATCAGCCCCAGCATTTT.